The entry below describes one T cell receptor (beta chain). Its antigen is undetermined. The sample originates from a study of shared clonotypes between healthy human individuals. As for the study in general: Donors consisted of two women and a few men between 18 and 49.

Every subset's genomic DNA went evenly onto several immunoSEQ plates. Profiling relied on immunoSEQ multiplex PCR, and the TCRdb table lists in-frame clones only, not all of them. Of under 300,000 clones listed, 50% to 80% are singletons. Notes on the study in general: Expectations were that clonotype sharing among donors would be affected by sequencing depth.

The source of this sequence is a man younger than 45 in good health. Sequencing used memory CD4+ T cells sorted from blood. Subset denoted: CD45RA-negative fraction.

For the CDR3, the DNA is TGTGCCAGCAGTTTATACCGGGGAACGCAGTATTTT. Protein product: CASSLYRGTQYF. This sequence joins TRBV28 and TRBJ2-3; possible D gene TRBD2, 5 bases. V was trimmed by 1 base and J by 9 bases, leaving 8 bases between them. The CDR3 extends over 12 amino acids. Germline V CDR1 and CDR2: MDHEN, SYDVKM.